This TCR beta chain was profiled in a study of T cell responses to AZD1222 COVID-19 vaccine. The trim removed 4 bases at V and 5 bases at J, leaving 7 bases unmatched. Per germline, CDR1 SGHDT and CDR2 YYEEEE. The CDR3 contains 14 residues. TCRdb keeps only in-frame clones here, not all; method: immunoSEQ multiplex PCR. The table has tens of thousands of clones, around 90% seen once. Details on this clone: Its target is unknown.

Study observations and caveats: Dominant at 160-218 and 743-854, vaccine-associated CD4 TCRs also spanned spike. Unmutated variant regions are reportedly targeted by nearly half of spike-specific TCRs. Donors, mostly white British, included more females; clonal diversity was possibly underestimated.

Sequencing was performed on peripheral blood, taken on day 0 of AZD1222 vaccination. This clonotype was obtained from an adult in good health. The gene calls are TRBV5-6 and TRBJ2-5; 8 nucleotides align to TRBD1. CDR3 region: CASSPTTGGETQYF. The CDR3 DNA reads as TGTGCCAGCAGCCCCACCACAGGGGGGGAGACCCAGTACTTC.